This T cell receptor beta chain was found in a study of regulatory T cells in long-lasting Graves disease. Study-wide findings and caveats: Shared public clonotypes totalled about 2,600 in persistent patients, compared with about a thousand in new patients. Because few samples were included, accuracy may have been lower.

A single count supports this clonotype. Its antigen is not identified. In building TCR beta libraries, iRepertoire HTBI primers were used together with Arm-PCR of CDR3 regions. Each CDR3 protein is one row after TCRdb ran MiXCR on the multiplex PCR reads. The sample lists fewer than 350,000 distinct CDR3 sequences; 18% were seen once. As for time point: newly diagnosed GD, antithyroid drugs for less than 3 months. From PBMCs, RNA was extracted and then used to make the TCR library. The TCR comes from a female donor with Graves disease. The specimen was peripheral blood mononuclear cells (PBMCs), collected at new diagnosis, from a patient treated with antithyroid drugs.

The CDR3 sequence: CASSLFPGHTEAFF. CDR3 sequence (DNA): TGTGCCAGCAGTTTATTTCCCGGTCACACTGAAGCTTTCTTT. This chain connects TRBV28 to TRBJ1-1, with D uncertain. This CDR3 contains 14 residues. V was trimmed by 1 base and J by 3 bases, leaving 9 bases between them. The germline V gene encodes CDR1 MDHEN and CDR2 SYDVKM.